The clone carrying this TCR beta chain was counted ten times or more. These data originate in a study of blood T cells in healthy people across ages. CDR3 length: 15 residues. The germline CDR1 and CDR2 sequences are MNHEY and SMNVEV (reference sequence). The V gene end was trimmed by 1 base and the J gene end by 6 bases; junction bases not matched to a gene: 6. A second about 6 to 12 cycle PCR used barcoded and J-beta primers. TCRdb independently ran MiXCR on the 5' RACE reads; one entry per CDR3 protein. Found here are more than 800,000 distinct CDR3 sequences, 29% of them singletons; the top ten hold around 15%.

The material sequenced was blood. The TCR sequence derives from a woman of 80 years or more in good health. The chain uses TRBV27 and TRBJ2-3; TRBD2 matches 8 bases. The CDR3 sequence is CASSLFGGGPDTQYF. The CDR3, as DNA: TGTGCCAGCAGTTTATTCGGGGGGGGGCCGGATACGCAGTATTTT.